The T cell receptor beta chain under discussion was sequenced for a study of blood T cell repertoires in COVID-19. Study-wide background: COVID-19 samples from acute and convalescent phases originated in the United States, Italy and Spain. From T cells, B-cell-depleted T cells, or PBMCs came the material, which was cDNA or gDNA.

In the original workflow: By means of reference gene primer amplification, nucleated cell counts were estimated. Generated by immunoSEQ multiplex PCR, the TCRdb table keeps only in-frame clones and is missing some. V and J calls and clone size follow that table, whereas D and trimming were derived from the DNA. The table lists roughly 120,000 clones, 70% to 90% of them singletons, with roughly 4.9% in the top ten. After removal of 1 base from V and 3 bases from J, the junction contained 3 bases not matched to a gene. Germline assignment: CDR1 SGHNT and CDR2 YENEEA. The CDR3 covers 15 residues. The chain is built from TRBV11-3 and TRBJ2-1; 7 bases are shared with TRBD1. The material sequenced was peripheral blood. The receptor comes from a human donor in a cohort sampled during active COVID-19. The CDR3 loop is CASSLAGGNYNEQFF. CDR3 nucleotide sequence: TGTGCCAGCAGCTTAGCAGGGGGTAACTACAATGAGCAGTTCTTC.